This T cell receptor (beta chain) is drawn from a study of shared clonotypes between healthy human individuals. In the study overall: Three plates each covered CD4 naive and memory; CD8 naive two, CD8 memory one.

The CDR3 contains 14 residues. The germline CDR1 and CDR2 sequences are SGDLS and YYNGEE. Trimming at V came to 0 bases and at J to 3 bases, leaving 1 base not matched to a gene. The input for sorted-subset replicate PCRs was around 210 ng DNA, some 28,000 T cell genomes. Assay: immunoSEQ multiplex PCR; the TCRdb copy retains only in-frame clones and omits some. The sample contains approximately 1.4 million clones, 95% to 99% of which appear only once. The donors, all of them Caucasian adults, lived in Nashville, Tennessee. A split of CD4+ cells into CD45RA+ naive and CD45RA-negative memory subsets was performed.

Specimen: naive CD4+ T cells sorted from blood. Indicated subset: CD45RA+ positively selected. The TCR was taken from a man aged 25-40 years in good health. The J gene is TRBJ2-7, the V gene TRBV9, with 9 nucleotides matching TRBD2. For the CDR3, the DNA is TGTGCCAGCAGCGTAGGCGGGGGGGACTACGAGCAGTACTTC. It codes for CASSVGGGDYEQYF.